Shown below are 13 T cell receptor beta chains from a single sample sequenced in a study of control samples from healthy donors and cancer patients. Clones were sequenced by immunoSEQ multiplex PCR, and TCRdb holds only the in-frame ones, with some missing. This sample has approximately 130,000 clones; 89% occur once, and the top ten carry under 40%. The source material was blood. The receptors come from a man in his forties or fifties in good health.

This clone was counted a single time. V usage is TRBV5-6 and J usage is TRBJ1-4; D remains unclear. V was shortened by 0 bases and J by 7 bases, with 7 bases between the two germline ends. The CDR3 totals 13 residues. The germline CDR1 and CDR2 sequences are SGHDT and YYEEEE. The CDR3 here is CASSLASVEKLFF. The DNA for the CDR3 is TGTGCCAGCAGCTTGGCATCTGTTGAAAAACTGTTTTTT.

The chain carries TRBV10-3 and TRBJ2-3; 8 bases fit TRBD1. Germline CDR1 and CDR2: ENHRY and SYGVKD. This CDR3 spans 14 amino acids. With 3 bases clipped from V and 5 bases from J, the junction kept 4 bases outside the gene matches. The CDR3 DNA is TGTGCCATCAGTGACTCAGACAGGGGAGATACGCAGTATTTT. This encodes CAISDSDRGDTQYF.

The chain combines TRBV29-1 with TRBJ1-1; D gene uncertain. The germline CDR1 and CDR2 sequences are SQVTM and ANQGSEA. The CDR3 runs to 11 residues. Trimming took off 6 bases at V and 2 bases at J, with 7 bases between the two ends. The CDR3 sequence: CSVEFNTEAFF. CDR3 DNA: TGCAGCGTGGAATTTAACACTGAAGCTTTCTTT.

For the CDR3, the DNA is TGTGCCAGTGCACGACTAGCGGGGGGGCCTCTGGTCACCGGGGAGCTGTTTTTT. The encoded protein is CASARLAGGPLVTGELFF. The V gene is TRBV5-4, the J gene TRBJ2-2; 14 nucleotides align to TRBD2. V dropped 8 bases and J dropped 4; count of bases not matched to a gene: 13. This CDR3 contains 18 residues. CDR1 SGHNT and CDR2 YYREEE come from the germline V gene (reference sequence).

The rearrangement uses TRBV5-1 and TRBJ1-4, with unresolved D. The V end was cut by 4 bases, the J end by 7 bases, with 17 bases between. The CDR3 loop spans 15 amino acids. Germline V gene data show CDR1 as SGHRS and CDR2 as YFSETQ. CDR3 sequence: CASSPEHFLSEKLFF. The CDR3 bases are TGCGCCAGCAGCCCGGAACATTTCCTATCTGAAAAACTGTTTTTT.

This clone showed up just a few times. The gene calls are TRBV4-1 and TRBJ1-3; no clear D. V was trimmed by 5 bases and J by 5 bases, leaving 13 bases between them. Germline V lookup: CDR1 MGHRA, CDR2 YSYEKL. The CDR3 extends over 14 amino acids. The CDR3 spells CASSSPGNRNTIYF. The CDR3 coding sequence is TGCGCCAGCAGCTCCCCGGGAAACAGAAACACCATATATTTT.

The chain combines TRBV27 with TRBJ1-2, with D unresolved. The length of the CDR3 is 16 residues. Trimming left V 4 bases short and J 8 bases short, with 23 bases between. Germline assignment: CDR1 MNHEY and CDR2 SMNVEV (reference sequence). The chain's CDR3 is CASSSSRGPAPGGYTF. The CDR3 region has the DNA TGTGCCAGCAGTTCCTCCCGGGGTCCCGCGCCGGGGGGCTACACCTTC.

The chain combines TRBV4-2 with TRBJ1-1; no firm D call. Trimming cost V 0 bases and J 0 bases, with 5 bases left between them. From germline, CDR1 is LGHNA and CDR2 YNFKEQ. The CDR3 is 14 amino acids. CDR3 nucleotides: TGTGCCAGCAGCCAAGAATTTATGAACACTGAAGCTTTCTTT. Its protein product is CASSQEFMNTEAFF.

The rearrangement links TRBV5-6 to TRBJ1-2, with D perhaps matching TRBD1 (6 bases). Germline V gene data show CDR1 as SGHDT and CDR2 as YYEEEE. This CDR3 comprises 12 residues. Trimming stripped 5 bases from V and 6 bases from J, with 11 bases between. CDR3 sequence (DNA): TGTGCCAGCAGTCGGGACATTAATGGCTACACCTTC. Its protein product is CASSRDINGYTF.

This chain joins TRBV18 and TRBJ2-3; 8 nucleotides line up with TRBD1. CDR1 KGHSH and CDR2 LQKENI come from the germline V gene. The V and J ends lost 5 bases and 3 bases, in that order; junction bases with no gene match: 7. This CDR3 contains 15 residues. This CDR3 is CASSWTGKVTDTQYF. DNA of the CDR3: TGTGCCAGCTCATGGACAGGGAAAGTGACAGATACGCAGTATTTT.

Only a few counts were recorded for this clone. This chain's CDR3 is CASSRDPQETQYF. CDR3 sequence (DNA): TGTGCCAGCAGTCGGGACCCCCAAGAGACCCAGTACTTC. The chain joins TRBV6-2 or TRBV6-3 to TRBJ2-5; D possibly matches TRBD1 or TRBD2 (5 bases each). Trimming pared 5 bases from V and 1 base from J, leaving 8 bases between. The CDR3 has 13 amino acids. The germline V gene has CDR1 MNHEY and CDR2 SVGEGT.

The chain is built from TRBV5-1 and TRBJ1-5; D not certain. Looked up from germline, CDR1 is SGHRS and CDR2 is YFSETQ. CDR3 length equals 16 residues. V lost 0 bases and J 1 base, leaving 11 bases between the germline ends. The CDR3 protein is CASSLDGERSNQPQHF. The DNA of the CDR3 is TGCGCCAGCAGCTTGGATGGGGAGAGGAGCAATCAGCCCCAGCATTTT.

The chain uses TRBV30 and TRBJ1-6; a weak D match, TRBD1 (5 bases). Germline-derived CDR1 and CDR2 are GTSNPN and SVGIG (reference sequence). CDR3 size: 15 residues. Deletions cut 0 bases from V and 9 bases from J, with 15 bases between. The DNA for the CDR3 is TGTGCCTGGAGTGTCGGGGGGTCCATGAGTTCACCCCTCCACTTT. Translating it yields CAWSVGGSMSSPLHF.